The following is a T cell receptor beta chain sequence with its context. Deletions cut 5 bases from V and 2 bases from J, with 8 bases between. This CDR3 is built from 13 residues. Germline V lookup: CDR1 SEHNR, CDR2 FQNEAQ (reference sequence). The data were taken from a study of blood T cell repertoires in COVID-19. Study information: Samples representing acute and convalescent COVID-19 were sourced from the United States, Italy and Spain. Nucleic acid was either cDNA or gDNA, and it came from T cells, B-cell-depleted T cells, or PBMCs.

Original data processing: Amplified reference gene primers provided the basis for estimating nucleated cell counts. Clones were read by immunoSEQ multiplex PCR, and TCRdb kept only the in-frame ones, dropping some. That table gives V, J and clone size, and the DNA gave D and trimming. The sample lists some 69,000 clones, 90% occurring once. Material for sequencing was peripheral blood. The sequence was collected from a man aged 60-69 years with acute or convalescent COVID-19. V is TRBV7-9 and J is TRBJ2-3; maybe TRBD1 (5 bases). CDR3 bases: TGTGCCAGCAGCCGTGGGGCCACAGATACGCAGTATTTT. As protein: CASSRGATDTQYF. Full variable domain (missing parts from reference TRBV7-9 and TRBJ2-3): DTGVSQNPRHKITKRGQNVTFRCDPISEHNRLYWYRQTLGQGPEFLTYFQNEAQLEKSRLLSDRFSAERPKGSFSTLEIQRTEQGDSAMYLCASSRGATDTQYFGPGTRLTVL.